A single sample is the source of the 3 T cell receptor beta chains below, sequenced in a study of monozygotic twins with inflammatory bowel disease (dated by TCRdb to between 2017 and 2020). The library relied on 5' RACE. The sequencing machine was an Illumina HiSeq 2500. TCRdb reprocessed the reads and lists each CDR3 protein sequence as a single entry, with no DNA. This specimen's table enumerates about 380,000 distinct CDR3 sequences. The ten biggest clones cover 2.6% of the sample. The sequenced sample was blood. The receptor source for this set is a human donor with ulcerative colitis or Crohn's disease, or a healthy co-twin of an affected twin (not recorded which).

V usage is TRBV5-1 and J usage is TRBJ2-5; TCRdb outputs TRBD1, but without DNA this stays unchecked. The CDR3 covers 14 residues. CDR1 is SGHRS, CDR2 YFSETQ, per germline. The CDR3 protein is CASSSQGARETQYF.

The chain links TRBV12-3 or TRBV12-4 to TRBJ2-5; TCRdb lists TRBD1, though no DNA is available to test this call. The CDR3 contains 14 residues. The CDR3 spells CASRPTGASETQYF.

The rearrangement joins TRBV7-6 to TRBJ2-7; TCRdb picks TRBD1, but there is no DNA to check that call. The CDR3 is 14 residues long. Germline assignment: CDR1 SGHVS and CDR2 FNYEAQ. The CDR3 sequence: CASSLAPGAYEQYF.